Listed below are T cell receptor beta chains from one sample, sequenced in a study of blood T cell repertoires in COVID-19. Clones were sequenced by immunoSEQ multiplex PCR, and TCRdb holds only the in-frame ones, with some missing. The table includes more than 70,000 clones, 65% to 90% detected once. The sample consisted of peripheral blood. These receptors all come from a man in his sixties with acute or convalescent COVID-19. The CDR3 runs from the conserved cysteine through the conserved F or W. A D gene is named only where the DNA matches it firmly. Expanded clones get a size class; other rows say once, few or many, or leave the size out.

v_call: TRBV6-5
j_call: TRBJ1-1
clone_size: once
d_call: TRBD1
cdr3_aa: CASKLTGVLNTEAFF
cdr3_nt: TGTGCCAGCAAGCTGACAGGGGTCCTCAACACTGAAGCTTTCTTT

v_call: TRBV5-8
j_call: TRBJ1-5
clone_size: -
d_call: -
cdr3_aa: CASSPLSTVGNSNQPQHF
cdr3_nt: TGTGCCAGCAGCCCCCTCTCGACAGTTGGGAATTCCAATCAGCCCCAGCATTTT

v_call: TRBV4-3
j_call: TRBJ1-4
clone_size: -
d_call: -
cdr3_aa: CASSQGPQGSNEKLFF
cdr3_nt: TGCGCCAGCAGCCAAGGGCCCCAGGGCTCTAATGAAAAACTGTTTTTT

v_call: TRBV19
j_call: TRBJ2-7
clone_size: -
d_call: -
cdr3_aa: CASSTQRDSLRQYF
cdr3_nt: TGTGCCAGTAGTACTCAACGGGACTCGTTGCGGCAGTACTTC

v_call: TRBV5-1
j_call: TRBJ2-3
clone_size: -
d_call: -
cdr3_aa: CASSPGTASTDTQYF
cdr3_nt: TGCGCCAGCAGCCCCGGGACTGCTAGCACAGATACGCAGTATTTT

v_call: TRBV18
j_call: TRBJ2-7
clone_size: -
d_call: -
cdr3_aa: CASSLGTEAYEQYF
cdr3_nt: TGTGCCAGCTCACTAGGGACTGAGGCCTACGAGCAGTACTTC

v_call: TRBV5-1
j_call: TRBJ2-1
clone_size: -
d_call: TRBD2
cdr3_aa: CASSRDYYNEQFF
cdr3_nt: TGCGCCAGTAGCAGGGACTACTACAATGAGCAGTTCTTC

v_call: TRBV6-5
j_call: TRBJ1-1
clone_size: few
d_call: TRBD1
cdr3_aa: CASSYRTGEVNTEAFF
cdr3_nt: TGTGCCAGCAGTTACAGAACAGGGGAGGTGAACACTGAAGCTTTCTTT

v_call: TRBV9
j_call: TRBJ2-7
clone_size: -
d_call: TRBD2
cdr3_aa: CASSPRTSGHSYEQYF
cdr3_nt: TGTGCCAGCAGCCCACGGACTAGCGGGCACTCCTACGAGCAGTACTTC

v_call: TRBV25-1
j_call: TRBJ2-7
clone_size: -
d_call: -
cdr3_aa: CASSEGGAPFYEQYF
cdr3_nt: TGTGCCAGCAGTGAAGGGGGGGCTCCCTTTTACGAGCAGTACTTC

v_call: TRBV10-3
j_call: TRBJ2-5
clone_size: -
d_call: -
cdr3_aa: CATIAAPGKRTQYF
cdr3_nt: TGTGCCACCATTGCGGCCCCCGGTAAAAGGACCCAGTACTTC

v_call: TRBV10-3
j_call: TRBJ2-3
clone_size: few
d_call: -
cdr3_aa: CAITQVSTDTQYF
cdr3_nt: TGTGCCATCACCCAGGTGAGCACAGATACGCAGTATTTT

v_call: TRBV7-8
j_call: TRBJ2-7
clone_size: -
d_call: -
cdr3_aa: CASSLKDRFSPRVYEQYF
cdr3_nt: TGTGCCAGCAGCTTAAAGGACAGATTCTCCCCTCGGGTTTACGAGCAGTACTTC

v_call: TRBV12-5
j_call: TRBJ1-2
clone_size: -
d_call: -
cdr3_aa: CASGLFTGPSNYGYTF
cdr3_nt: TGTGCTAGTGGTTTGTTTACAGGCCCGTCTAACTATGGCTACACCTTC

v_call: TRBV5-1
j_call: TRBJ2-2
clone_size: -
d_call: TRBD1
cdr3_aa: CASSLTQGASPGELFF
cdr3_nt: TGCGCCAGCAGCTTGACCCAGGGGGCCTCCCCCGGGGAGCTGTTTTTT

v_call: TRBV2
j_call: TRBJ1-2
clone_size: -
d_call: -
cdr3_aa: CATMTGPLGYTF
cdr3_nt: TGTGCCACTATGACAGGTCCTCTGGGCTACACCTTC

v_call: TRBV30
j_call: TRBJ2-5
clone_size: -
d_call: -
cdr3_aa: CAWSPATPGEMETQYF
cdr3_nt: TGTGCCTGGAGCCCGGCGACCCCCGGGGAGATGGAGACCCAGTACTTC

v_call: TRBV7-3
j_call: TRBJ2-3
clone_size: -
d_call: -
cdr3_aa: CASSSPRGRLEGRTDTQYF
cdr3_nt: TGTGCCAGCAGCTCCCCAAGGGGCCGACTAGAGGGCCGCACAGATACGCAGTATTTT

v_call: TRBV4-3
j_call: TRBJ2-7
clone_size: -
d_call: TRBD1
cdr3_aa: CASRLRRDSSYEQYF
cdr3_nt: TGCGCCAGCAGACTAAGAAGGGACAGCTCCTACGAGCAGTACTTC

v_call: TRBV9
j_call: TRBJ1-1
clone_size: -
d_call: TRBD1
cdr3_aa: CASSAPGTGVQAFF
cdr3_nt: TGTGCCAGCAGCGCCCCCGGGACAGGGGTGCAAGCTTTCTTT

v_call: TRBV9
j_call: TRBJ1-1
clone_size: -
d_call: -
cdr3_aa: CASSVDQINTEAFF
cdr3_nt: TGTGCCAGCAGCGTAGATCAGATTAACACTGAAGCTTTCTTT

v_call: TRBV6-2/TRBV6-3
j_call: TRBJ2-3
clone_size: -
d_call: TRBD2
cdr3_aa: CASSYPRDGGGARGTDTQYF
cdr3_nt: TGTGCCAGCAGTTACCCCCGCGACGGCGGGGGGGCCCGAGGCACAGATACGCAGTATTTT

v_call: TRBV5-1
j_call: TRBJ2-7
clone_size: once
d_call: TRBD2
cdr3_aa: CASSSLLAGGLQYF
cdr3_nt: TGCGCCAGCAGCTCCTTACTAGCGGGAGGCTTGCAGTACTTC

v_call: TRBV3-1/TRBV3-2
j_call: TRBJ2-4
clone_size: -
d_call: -
cdr3_aa: CASSLGTVKNIQYF
cdr3_nt: TGTGCCAGCAGCCTCGGGACTGTTAAAAACATTCAGTACTTC

v_call: TRBV9
j_call: TRBJ2-5
clone_size: -
d_call: -
cdr3_aa: CASSVVPGQETQYF
cdr3_nt: TGTGCCAGCAGCGTAGTTCCAGGCCAAGAGACCCAGTACTTC

v_call: TRBV4-1
j_call: TRBJ2-5
clone_size: once
d_call: TRBD1
cdr3_aa: CASSLRQGETQYF
cdr3_nt: TGCGCCAGCAGCCTCCGACAGGGGGAGACCCAGTACTTC

v_call: TRBV2
j_call: TRBJ2-5
clone_size: -
d_call: TRBD1
cdr3_aa: CASSKDRGKETQYF
cdr3_nt: TGTGCCAGCAGTAAGGACAGGGGCAAGGAGACCCAGTACTTC

v_call: TRBV6-6
j_call: TRBJ1-2
clone_size: -
d_call: -
cdr3_aa: CGTGMEYGYTF
cdr3_nt: TGTGGTACCGGGATGGAGTATGGCTACACCTTC

v_call: TRBV6-5
j_call: TRBJ2-1
clone_size: -
d_call: -
cdr3_aa: CASGLGFSEQFF
cdr3_nt: TGTGCCAGCGGGCTGGGTTTCTCTGAGCAGTTCTTC

v_call: TRBV3-1/TRBV3-2
j_call: TRBJ1-6
clone_size: once
d_call: -
cdr3_aa: CASSSPPRDSPLHF
cdr3_nt: TGTGCCAGCAGCTCCCCTCCACGGGATTCACCCCTCCACTTT

v_call: TRBV2
j_call: TRBJ1-1
clone_size: -
d_call: TRBD1
cdr3_aa: CASSEWRDRVEAFF
cdr3_nt: TGTGCCAGCAGTGAATGGAGGGACAGGGTTGAAGCTTTCTTT

v_call: TRBV6-2/TRBV6-3
j_call: TRBJ2-6
clone_size: -
d_call: -
cdr3_aa: CVSSNQLPPGANVLTF
cdr3_nt: TGTGTCAGCAGTAATCAACTCCCTCCTGGGGCCAACGTCCTGACTTTC

v_call: TRBV18
j_call: TRBJ2-5
clone_size: -
d_call: -
cdr3_aa: CASSPASSVGETQYF
cdr3_nt: TGTGCCAGCTCACCTGCTTCTAGCGTCGGAGAGACCCAGTACTTC

v_call: TRBV30
j_call: TRBJ2-1
clone_size: -
d_call: TRBD2
cdr3_aa: CAWSRLAGLQFF
cdr3_nt: TGTGCCTGGAGTAGACTAGCGGGGCTGCAGTTCTTC

v_call: TRBV5-4
j_call: TRBJ2-5
clone_size: medium-sized
d_call: TRBD2
cdr3_aa: CASSVAGGQGETQYF
cdr3_nt: TGTGCCAGCAGCGTAGCGGGAGGACAAGGAGAGACCCAGTACTTC

v_call: TRBV18
j_call: TRBJ2-3
clone_size: -
d_call: TRBD1
cdr3_aa: CASPRQGVPDTQYF
cdr3_nt: TGTGCCAGCCCTAGACAGGGGGTGCCAGATACGCAGTATTTT

v_call: TRBV4-2
j_call: TRBJ2-2
clone_size: -
d_call: TRBD2
cdr3_aa: CASRASGSNTGELFF
cdr3_nt: TGTGCCAGCAGGGCTAGCGGATCGAACACCGGGGAGCTGTTTTTT

v_call: TRBV5-4
j_call: TRBJ2-2
clone_size: -
d_call: -
cdr3_aa: CATTQLGLLSGELFF
cdr3_nt: TGTGCCACCACACAATTGGGACTTTTATCCGGGGAGCTGTTTTTT

v_call: TRBV6-6
j_call: TRBJ1-6
clone_size: -
d_call: TRBD1
cdr3_aa: CASSLTGPPYNSPLHF
cdr3_nt: TGTGCCAGCAGTCTGACAGGGCCCCCCTATAATTCACCCCTCCACTTT

v_call: TRBV9
j_call: TRBJ2-5
clone_size: -
d_call: TRBD2
cdr3_aa: CASSGSGTSGRGRETQYF
cdr3_nt: TGTGCCAGCAGCGGCTCCGGGACTAGCGGGAGGGGCAGGGAGACCCAGTACTTC

v_call: TRBV7-9
j_call: TRBJ1-2
clone_size: -
d_call: TRBD1
cdr3_aa: CASRSGGGDGYTF
cdr3_nt: TGTGCCAGCCGGTCAGGGGGAGGTGATGGCTACACCTTC

v_call: TRBV2
j_call: TRBJ1-2
clone_size: -
d_call: -
cdr3_aa: CASSEARGYGYTF
cdr3_nt: TGTGCCAGCAGTGAAGCGCGGGGCTATGGCTACACCTTC

v_call: TRBV10-3
j_call: TRBJ2-7
clone_size: -
d_call: -
cdr3_aa: CAISEFALRDEQYF
cdr3_nt: TGTGCCATCAGTGAGTTTGCCCTGCGGGACGAGCAGTACTTC

v_call: TRBV7-9
j_call: TRBJ1-1
clone_size: once
d_call: TRBD1
cdr3_aa: CAITPGQGNTEAFF
cdr3_nt: TGTGCCATCACACCGGGACAGGGGAACACTGAAGCTTTCTTT

v_call: TRBV19
j_call: TRBJ2-7
clone_size: -
d_call: -
cdr3_aa: CASSPFGQGTYEQYF
cdr3_nt: TGTGCCAGTAGTCCTTTCGGACAAGGCACCTACGAGCAGTACTTC

v_call: TRBV6-5
j_call: TRBJ1-2
clone_size: -
d_call: -
cdr3_aa: CASSAGLYGYTF
cdr3_nt: TGTGCCAGCTCCGCGGGTCTTTATGGCTACACCTTC

v_call: TRBV19
j_call: TRBJ1-5
clone_size: -
d_call: -
cdr3_aa: CASSGPSSPAREDQPQHF
cdr3_nt: TGTGCCAGTAGTGGCCCTTCCTCCCCAGCCAGGGAGGATCAGCCCCAGCATTTT

v_call: TRBV19
j_call: TRBJ2-1
clone_size: -
d_call: TRBD1
cdr3_aa: CASRQDRGQPSYNEQFF
cdr3_nt: TGTGCCAGTAGACAGGACAGGGGGCAACCCTCCTACAATGAGCAGTTCTTC

v_call: TRBV7-2
j_call: TRBJ1-4
clone_size: -
d_call: TRBD1
cdr3_aa: CASSLQGATNEKLFF
cdr3_nt: TGTGCCAGCAGCTTACAGGGGGCGACTAATGAAAAACTGTTTTTT

v_call: TRBV27
j_call: TRBJ2-1
clone_size: -
d_call: -
cdr3_aa: CASSYSGSEQFF
cdr3_nt: TGTGCCAGCAGTTACTCAGGGTCGGAGCAGTTCTTC

v_call: TRBV29-1
j_call: TRBJ2-2
clone_size: -
d_call: -
cdr3_aa: CSVRRGGKNTGELFF
cdr3_nt: TGCAGCGTTCGTAGGGGAGGTAAAAACACCGGGGAGCTGTTTTTT

v_call: TRBV3-1/TRBV3-2
j_call: TRBJ2-3
clone_size: -
d_call: -
cdr3_aa: CASKNWQADTQYF
cdr3_nt: TGTGCCAGCAAGAATTGGCAGGCAGATACGCAGTATTTT

v_call: TRBV6-1
j_call: TRBJ1-6
clone_size: -
d_call: -
cdr3_aa: CASSEARGIGSPLHF
cdr3_nt: TGTGCCAGCAGTGAAGCGCGGGGGATAGGTTCACCCCTCCACTTT

v_call: TRBV2
j_call: TRBJ1-3
clone_size: -
d_call: TRBD1
cdr3_aa: CASSRQGGLSGNTIYF
cdr3_nt: TGTGCCAGCAGTAGACAGGGCGGCCTCTCTGGAAACACCATATATTTT

v_call: TRBV18
j_call: TRBJ1-4
clone_size: -
d_call: TRBD1
cdr3_aa: CASSRTGNSEKLFF
cdr3_nt: TGTGCCAGCTCAAGGACAGGGAATAGTGAAAAACTGTTTTTT

v_call: TRBV3-1/TRBV3-2
j_call: TRBJ2-7
clone_size: -
d_call: -
cdr3_aa: CASSQPPTNREKESYEQYF
cdr3_nt: TGTGCCAGCAGCCAACCTCCAACGAACAGGGAGAAGGAGAGCTACGAGCAGTACTTC

v_call: TRBV6-2/TRBV6-3
j_call: TRBJ2-7
clone_size: -
d_call: TRBD2
cdr3_aa: CASSSLNTGTSRYEQYF
cdr3_nt: TGTGCCAGCAGTTCACTTAACACCGGGACTAGCAGGTACGAGCAGTACTTC

v_call: TRBV29-1
j_call: TRBJ1-4
clone_size: -
d_call: -
cdr3_aa: CSVKPRGVDEKLFF
cdr3_nt: TGCAGCGTTAAACCCAGGGGTGTTGATGAAAAACTGTTTTTT

v_call: TRBV6-5
j_call: TRBJ1-1
clone_size: -
d_call: TRBD1
cdr3_aa: CASRVDRAGEAFF
cdr3_nt: TGTGCCAGCAGGGTTGACAGGGCTGGGGAAGCTTTCTTT

v_call: TRBV6-5
j_call: TRBJ2-7
clone_size: once
d_call: TRBD1
cdr3_aa: CASGSGTETYEQYF
cdr3_nt: TGTGCCAGCGGTTCCGGGACAGAGACCTACGAGCAGTACTTC